The 26 T cell receptor beta chains below come from one sample, sequenced in a study of T cells in Graves' hyperthyroidism and ophthalmopathy. TCR beta CDR3 regions were amplified from RNA. First-round RT-PCR with HTBI primers amplified the TCR CDR3 region. From the multiplex PCR reads, TCRdb called clonotypes with MiXCR, one entry per CDR3 protein. The sample shows about 590,000 distinct CDR3 sequences, 13% to 15% of them seen only once. Sequenced input: blood. Receptors originate from a woman between 18 and 29 years old with Graves' ophthalmopathy.

This clonotype was seen repeatedly, ten times or more. The V call is TRBV5-5, the J call TRBJ2-7, with 8 positions matching TRBD1. This CDR3 region has 15 residues. Germline V lookup: CDR1 SGHKS, CDR2 YYEKEE (reference sequence). Trimming cost V 4 bases and J 3 bases; bases outside gene matches: 9. CDR3 region: CASSPTRTGFYEQYF. The CDR3 DNA follows: TGTGCCAGCAGCCCGACTAGGACAGGGTTCTACGAGCAGTACTTC.

This clonotype was detected only a few times. The V call is TRBV6-1, the J call TRBJ2-1, with 9 nucleotides matching TRBD2. This CDR3 spans 15 amino acids. The V gene end was trimmed by 8 bases and the J gene end by 4 bases; junction bases not matched to a gene: 9. Germline assignment: CDR1 MNHNS and CDR2 SASEGT. The DNA for the CDR3 is TGTGCCAGCGAAGGGCGGGAGGGAACTTACAATGAGCAGTTCTTC. It is translated as CASEGREGTYNEQFF.

This clonotype was observed at least ten times. The genes are TRBV27 and TRBJ1-1; 7 nucleotides align to TRBD1. The V segment lost 6 bases and the J segment 3 bases; nucleotides outside the gene matches: 4. Per germline, CDR1 MNHEY and CDR2 SMNVEV (reference sequence). The length of the CDR3 is 13 residues. Here the CDR3 reads CASRYGTDTEAFF. The CDR3 DNA sequence: TGTGCCAGCAGGTACGGGACAGACACTGAAGCTTTCTTT.

This clonotype was recorded a few times. The V gene is TRBV2, the J gene TRBJ2-3, with TRBD1 matching 8 bases. The germline V gene encodes CDR1 SNHLY and CDR2 FYNNEI. With V trimmed by 6 bases and J by 6 bases, 11 bases remained unmatched. The CDR3 is 15 amino acids. In DNA form, the CDR3 reads TGTGCCAGCAGACTAGGACAGGGATGGGGGGATACGCAGTATTTT. This sequence encodes CASRLGQGWGDTQYF.

This clonotype was seen many times. The chain uses TRBV28 and TRBJ2-7; TRBD1 matches at 11 bases. The length of the CDR3 is 12 residues. V lost 10 bases to trimming and J lost 5 bases; unmatched junction nucleotides: 4. Germline V CDR1 and CDR2: MDHEN, SYDVKM. In nucleotides, the CDR3 is TGTGCCACTTGGACAGGGGGCCACGAGCAGTACTTC. The encoded protein is CATWTGGHEQYF.

On this clonotype: A single base separates this from a much larger clone, so it may be a read error. The gene calls are TRBV20-1 and TRBJ2-5; no clear D. Germline V gene data show CDR1 as DFQATT and CDR2 as SNEGSKA (reference sequence). Trimming shortened V by 6 bases and J by 5 bases, and 16 bases separated the two germline ends. The length of the CDR3 is 13 residues. The CDR3 reads CSAPGSGWETQYF. CDR3 DNA: TGCAGTGCCCCCGGCTCGGGTTGGGAGACCCAGTACTTC.

There are many counts of this clonotype. This chain connects TRBV19 to TRBJ2-3, with 10 positions matching TRBD2. Germline V lookup: CDR1 LNHDA, CDR2 SQIVND (reference sequence). The CDR3 covers 16 residues. V trimming: 3 bases; J trimming: 0 bases; junction bases outside the gene matches: 3. The CDR3 DNA is TGTGCCAGTAGTATCGGACTAGCGGTTAGCACAGATACGCAGTATTTT. It translates to CASSIGLAVSTDTQYF.

The sample holds a few counts of this clonotype. The chain combines TRBV6-2 or TRBV6-3 with TRBJ1-5; 10 bases map to TRBD1. With 3 bases clipped from V and 6 bases from J, the junction kept 2 bases outside the gene matches. CDR1 MNHEY and CDR2 SVGEGT come from the germline V gene. This CDR3 comprises 14 residues. CDR3 loop: CASSYGQGVQPQHF. CDR3 sequence (DNA): TGTGCCAGCAGTTATGGACAGGGGGTTCAGCCCCAGCATTTT.

This sequence joins TRBV19 and TRBJ1-2; 7 bases match TRBD1. The V gene end was trimmed by 4 bases and the J gene end by 4 bases; junction bases not matched to a gene: 6. The CDR3 has 14 residues. Germline loops: CDR1 LNHDA, CDR2 SQIVND (reference sequence). The CDR3 spells CASSTGQRSYGYTF. The CDR3, as DNA: TGTGCCAGTAGTACGGGACAGCGCTCCTATGGCTACACCTTC.

This clonotype was picked up many times. The gene calls are TRBV20-1 and TRBJ2-1, with TRBD2 matching over 16 bases. The CDR3 runs to 15 residues. Trimming took 5 bases from V and 8 from J; bases not matched to a gene: 6. Per the germline V gene, CDR1 is DFQATT and CDR2 is SNEGSKA (reference sequence). The CDR3 loop is CSAPGLAGGWDEQFF. DNA for the CDR3: TGCAGTGCTCCGGGACTAGCGGGAGGGTGGGATGAGCAGTTCTTC.

This chain joins TRBV5-8 and TRBJ1-5; D remains unclear. Per germline, CDR1 SGHTS and CDR2 YDEGEE. V was shortened by 4 bases and J by 0 bases, with 17 bases between the two germline ends. The CDR3 loop spans 17 amino acids. CDR3 region: CASSPGPGSYSNQPQHF. CDR3 in DNA: TGTGCCAGCAGCCCCGGTCCCGGATCTTATAGCAATCAGCCCCAGCATTTT.

This clonotype has ten or more counts. This sequence joins TRBV20-1 and TRBJ2-3; D is possibly TRBD1 (5 bases). This CDR3 has 17 amino acids. The ends were cut back, 5 bases at V and 3 bases at J, with 24 bases in the middle. CDR1 and CDR2 from the germline V gene are DFQATT and SNEGSKA (reference sequence). The CDR3 sequence: CSAPKEKSSGWTDTQYF. The CDR3 DNA follows: TGCAGTGCTCCTAAAGAAAAGTCCTCAGGGTGGACAGATACGCAGTATTTT.

The chain uses TRBV7-3 and TRBJ2-5, with TRBD2 matching over 7 bases. Germline values: CDR1 SGHTA, CDR2 FQGTGA. The CDR3 extends over 15 amino acids. The V gene end was trimmed by 1 base and the J gene end by 5 bases; junction bases not matched to a gene: 7. The CDR3 bases are TGTGCCAGCAGCTTAATTGGTGGGAGGGCCGAGACCCAGTACTTC. Encoded protein: CASSLIGGRAETQYF.

This clonotype occurred many times. The chain links TRBV6-2 or TRBV6-3 to TRBJ1-1; D remains unclear. V was pared by 2 bases and J by 0 bases, with 7 bases between. The CDR3 totals 14 residues. CDR1 is MNHEY and CDR2 is SVGEGT in the germline V gene. The CDR3 loop is CASSYGRLNTEAFF. As DNA, the CDR3 is TGTGCCAGCAGTTACGGCAGATTGAACACTGAAGCTTTCTTT.

This clonotype was observed a few times. The chain combines TRBV5-1 with TRBJ2-3; D remains ambiguous. Germline-derived CDR1 and CDR2 are SGHRS and YFSETQ. The V and J ends lost 0 bases and 3 bases respectively, with 8 bases between them. The CDR3 length is 14 residues. CDR3 sequence reads: CASSLADLTDTQYF. CDR3 sequence (DNA): TGCGCCAGCAGCTTGGCCGACCTAACAGATACGCAGTATTTT.

This clonotype occurred a few times. The chain recombines TRBV27 with TRBJ2-2; D is possibly TRBD2 (7 bases). The CDR3 is 15 residues long. Trimming cost V 5 bases and J 5 bases, with 15 bases left between them. Germline CDR1 is MNHEY and CDR2 is SMNVEV (reference sequence). CDR3 loop: CASSIAGAPTGELFF. DNA for the CDR3: TGTGCCAGCAGTATCGCGGGGGCTCCAACCGGGGAGCTGTTTTTT.

This clonotype was counted ten times or more. The gene calls are TRBV29-1 and TRBJ1-5; 11 bases line up with TRBD1. This CDR3 has 20 amino acids. CDR1 and CDR2 from the germline V gene are SQVTM and ANQGSEA. The junction had 18 bases not matched to a gene; V was cut back by 3 bases and J by 2 bases. CDR3 sequence (DNA): TGCAGCGTTGATCCCCCCTCTCGCCGGGACAGGGGGTTGGGCAATCAGCCCCAGCATTTT. It encodes CSVDPPSRRDRGLGNQPQHF.

This chain uses TRBV7-3 with TRBJ1-5; the D gene is possibly TRBD1 (5 bases). The CDR3 has 15 residues. Trimming stripped 9 bases from V and 5 bases from J, with 20 bases between. Per the germline V gene, CDR1 is SGHTA and CDR2 is FQGTGA. In DNA form, the CDR3 reads TGTGCCAGTAGCGAGATGGCAGGGAATTATCAGCCCCAGCATTTT. Translation gives CASSEMAGNYQPQHF. The full variable domain, its missing parts supplied by reference TRBV7-3 and TRBJ1-5, is GAGVSQTPSNKVTEKGKYVELRCDPISGHTALYWYRQSLGQGPEFLIYFQGTGAADDSGLPNDRFFAVRPEGSVSTLKIQRTERGDSAVYLCASSEMAGNYQPQHFGDGTRLSIL.

This clonotype was seen at least ten times. This chain connects TRBV7-9 to TRBJ2-7; 9 bases agree with TRBD1. CDR1 SEHNR and CDR2 FQNEAQ come from the germline V gene (reference sequence). The CDR3 spans 15 residues. V gave up 8 bases and J gave up 4 bases; unmatched junction bases: 12. The CDR3 reads CASALRGTGLYEQYF. Here the CDR3 DNA reads TGTGCCAGCGCCTTACGTGGGACAGGGCTGTACGAGCAGTACTTC. The whole variable domain, filled in from reference TRBV7-9 and TRBJ2-7, reads DTGVSQNPRHKITKRGQNVTFRCDPISEHNRLYWYRQTLGQGPEFLTYFQNEAQLEKSRLLSDRFSAERPKGSFSTLEIQRTEQGDSAMYLCASALRGTGLYEQYFGPGTRLTVT.

This rearrangement joins TRBV6-1 to TRBJ1-2; D call uncertain. V lost 7 bases, J lost 1 base, and 19 bases lay in between. Germline CDR1 and CDR2: MNHNS and SASEGT. CDR3 length: 16 amino acids. CDR3 region: CASITALAPSNYGYTF. DNA of the CDR3: TGTGCCAGCATCACAGCCCTGGCCCCGAGTAACTATGGCTACACCTTC.

This clonotype showed up just a few times. The chain employs TRBV20-1 and TRBJ1-5, with 11 bases lining up with TRBD1. The CDR3 is 15 residues long. CDR1 and CDR2 from the germline V gene are DFQATT and SNEGSKA (reference sequence). V lost 0 bases to trimming and J lost 6 bases; unmatched junction nucleotides: 4. The CDR3 DNA reads as TGCAGTGCTAGAGACGGGACAGGGGGGGGTCAGCCCCAGCATTTT. Its translation: CSARDGTGGGQPQHF.

In this sample, this clonotype turned up once. This could be a read error, since a much larger clone is one nucleotide away. CDR3 sequence: CASSLQVGGTNQPQHF. In nucleotides, the CDR3 is TGTGCCAGCAGTTTGCAGGTAGGGGGGACCAATCAGCCCCAGCATTTT. The chain couples TRBV28 to TRBJ1-5; D may be TRBD1 (6 bases). The CDR3 extends over 16 amino acids. V shed 3 bases and J shed 3 bases, with 15 bases lying between them. Per the germline V gene, CDR1 is MDHEN and CDR2 is SYDVKM.

This clonotype was seen repeatedly, ten times or more. The V and J genes are TRBV28 and TRBJ2-7; D uncertain. The ends were cut back, 5 bases at V and 2 bases at J, with 13 bases in the middle. The CDR3 loop spans 14 amino acids. Per germline, CDR1 MDHEN and CDR2 SYDVKM. CDR3 nucleotides: TGTGCCAGCAGTCGGCAACAGCTAACCTACGAGCAGTACTTC. Residues: CASSRQQLTYEQYF.

The chain uses TRBV29-1 and TRBJ1-4; D remains ambiguous. This CDR3 region has 13 residues. V was trimmed by 0 bases and J by 9 bases, leaving 11 bases between them. Per the germline V gene, CDR1 is SQVTM and CDR2 is ANQGSEA. In DNA, the CDR3 is TGCAGCGTTGAAGAGGAAGAGGTACAAAAACTGTTTTTT. It specifies CSVEEEEVQKLFF.

This clonotype showed up many times. V gene TRBV20-1 combines with J gene TRBJ1-1; the D gene is possibly TRBD1 (5 bases). Germline-derived CDR1 and CDR2 are DFQATT and SNEGSKA (reference sequence). The germline V and J ends were trimmed by 7 bases and 0 bases, with 12 bases remaining between them. The CDR3 consists of 13 residues. The CDR3 sequence: CSVPGLMNTEAFF. CDR3 DNA: TGCAGTGTCCCGGGGCTTATGAACACTGAAGCTTTCTTT.

This clonotype was detected ten times or more. This chain links TRBV29-1 with TRBJ2-1, with 12 positions matching TRBD2. The CDR3 runs 15 residues. Germline loops: CDR1 SQVTM, CDR2 ANQGSEA. The V gene end was trimmed by 1 base and the J gene end by 7 bases; junction bases not matched to a gene: 5. The CDR3 DNA reads as TGCAGCGTTGAAGGGCTAGCGGGAGGGTGGAATGAGCAGTTCTTC. Translated, it gives CSVEGLAGGWNEQFF.